The 2 T cell receptor beta chains below all came from one sample that was sequenced in a study of graft-versus-host responses after intestinal transplantation. Libraries were prepared by immunoSEQ multiplex PCR; TCRdb keeps only in-frame clonotypes and omits some of them. The sample carries 77,000 or so clones, 92% recorded once. This sample comprised PBMCs, obtained 98 days after intestinal transplantation. These receptors originate from a human patient who received an intestinal transplant, so some T cells may come from the graft donor.

The gene calls are TRBV5-1 and TRBJ2-3; the D call may be TRBD1 or TRBD2 (6 bases each). V was shortened by 0 bases and J by 6 bases, with 11 bases between the two germline ends. This CDR3 has 14 residues. Germline loops: CDR1 SGHRS, CDR2 YFSETQ. The CDR3 sequence: CASSLAGARDTQYF. Here the CDR3 DNA reads TGCGCCAGCAGCTTGGCGGGGGCTAGGGATACGCAGTATTTT.

The chain uses TRBV19 and TRBJ1-5; D is uncertain. This CDR3 has 13 amino acids. Germline CDR1 and CDR2: LNHDA and SQIVND (reference sequence). With 1 base removed from V and 1 base from J, the gap between germline ends came to 2 bases. CDR3 coding DNA: TGTGCCAGTAGTATAGCCAGCAATCAGCCCCAGCATTTT. Its translation is CASSIASNQPQHF.